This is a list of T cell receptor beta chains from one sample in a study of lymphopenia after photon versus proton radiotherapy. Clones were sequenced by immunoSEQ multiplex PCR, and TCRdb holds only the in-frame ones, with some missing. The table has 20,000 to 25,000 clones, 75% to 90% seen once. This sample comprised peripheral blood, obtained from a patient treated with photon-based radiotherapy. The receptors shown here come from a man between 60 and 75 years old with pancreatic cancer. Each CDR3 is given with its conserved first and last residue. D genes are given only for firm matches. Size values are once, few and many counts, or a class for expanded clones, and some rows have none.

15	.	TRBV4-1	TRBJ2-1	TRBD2	CASSQTGTSYNEQFF	TGCGCCAGCAGCCAGACCGGGACTAGCTACAATGAGCAGTTCTTC
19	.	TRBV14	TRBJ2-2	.	CASSQSVHQQGKSTGELFF	TGTGCCAGCAGCCAATCGGTCCACCAACAAGGGAAGAGCACCGGGGAGCTGTTTTTT
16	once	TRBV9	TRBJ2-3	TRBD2	CASNVDGGAGTDTQYF	TGTGCCAGCAATGTAGACGGGGGGGCCGGCACAGATACGCAGTATTTT
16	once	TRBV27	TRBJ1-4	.	CASSPFSGLTNEKLFF	TGTGCCAGCAGTCCCTTTTCAGGGTTGACTAATGAAAAACTGTTTTTT
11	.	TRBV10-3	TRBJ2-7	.	CAISGRDEQYF	TGTGCCATCAGTGGCAGGGACGAGCAGTACTTC
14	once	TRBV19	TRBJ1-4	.	CASSSGQTHEKLFF	TGTGCCAGTAGTAGCGGACAGACCCATGAAAAACTGTTTTTT
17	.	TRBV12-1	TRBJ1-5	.	CASSFVVEEEGSQPQHF	TGTGCCAGCAGCTTTGTCGTTGAGGAAGAAGGTAGTCAGCCCCAGCATTTT
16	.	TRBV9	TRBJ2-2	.	CASSVLPGQGTGELFF	TGTGCCAGCAGCGTACTACCCGGGCAGGGCACCGGGGAGCTGTTTTTT
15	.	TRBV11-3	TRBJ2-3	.	CASLLGALITDTQYF	TGTGCCAGCCTCTTGGGGGCGTTAATCACAGATACGCAGTATTTT
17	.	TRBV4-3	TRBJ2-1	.	CASSQEHLVWPNNEQFF	TGCGCCAGCAGCCAAGAACATTTAGTCTGGCCCAACAATGAGCAGTTCTTC
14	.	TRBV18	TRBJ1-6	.	CASSQQGPGSPLHF	TGTGCCAGCTCGCAACAGGGCCCCGGGTCACCCCTCCACTTT
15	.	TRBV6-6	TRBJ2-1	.	CASSYSPVSTNEQFF	TGTGCCAGCAGTTACTCGCCAGTTTCAACCAATGAGCAGTTCTTC
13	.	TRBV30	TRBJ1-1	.	CAWSVKGGTEAFF	TGTGCCTGGAGTGTAAAGGGGGGCACTGAAGCTTTCTTT
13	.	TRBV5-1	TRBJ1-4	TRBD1	CASSRDSNEKLFF	TGCGCCAGCAGTCGGGACAGTAATGAAAAACTGTTTTTT
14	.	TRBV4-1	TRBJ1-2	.	CASSQVTGSYGYTF	TGCGCCAGCAGCCAAGTTACAGGAAGCTATGGCTACACCTTC
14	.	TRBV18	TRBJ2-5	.	CASSPPSQGETQYF	TGTGCCAGCTCACCACCGTCGCAGGGGGAGACCCAGTACTTC
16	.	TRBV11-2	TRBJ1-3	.	CASSLRQRVSGNTIYF	TGTGCCAGCAGCTTACGACAGAGAGTCTCTGGAAACACCATATATTTT
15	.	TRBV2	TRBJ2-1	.	CASTPGLLGNNEQFF	TGTGCCAGCACTCCTGGCCTACTTGGGAACAATGAGCAGTTCTTC
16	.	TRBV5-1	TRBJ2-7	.	CASSFGGQRTSYEQYF	TGCGCCAGCAGCTTCGGGGGACAAAGAACCTCCTACGAGCAGTACTTC
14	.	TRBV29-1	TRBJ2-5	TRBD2	CSVDAAGGVETQYF	TGCAGCGTTGACGCGGCGGGGGGGGTAGAGACCCAGTACTTC
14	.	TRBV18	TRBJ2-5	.	CASSAGQYEETQYF	TGTGCCAGCTCAGCGGGACAGTATGAAGAGACCCAGTACTTC
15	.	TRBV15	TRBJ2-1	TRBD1	CATSSNRDRGNEQFF	TGTGCCACCAGCAGTAACCGGGACAGGGGGAATGAGCAGTTCTTC
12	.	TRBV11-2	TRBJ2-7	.	CASSLIQSEQYF	TGTGCCAGCAGCTTAATTCAGTCCGAGCAGTACTTC
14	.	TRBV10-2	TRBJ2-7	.	CASRLHRDAYEQYF	TGCGCCAGCCGACTTCACAGGGACGCCTACGAGCAGTACTTC
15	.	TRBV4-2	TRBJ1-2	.	CASSQGAGDFYGYTF	TGTGCCAGCAGCCAAGGGGCCGGGGACTTTTATGGCTACACCTTC
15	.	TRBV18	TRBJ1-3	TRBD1	CASSPGTGIGNTIYF	TGTGCCAGCTCACCAGGGACAGGGATCGGAAACACCATATATTTT
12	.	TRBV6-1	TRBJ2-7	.	CASSGTIDEQYF	TGTGCCAGCAGTGGGACAATAGACGAGCAGTACTTC
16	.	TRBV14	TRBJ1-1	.	CASSQFTGRRRTEAFF	TGTGCCAGCAGCCAATTTACAGGGAGGAGGCGGACTGAAGCTTTCTTT
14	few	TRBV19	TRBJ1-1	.	CASSTQGGLTEAFF	TGTGCCAGTAGTACGCAGGGTGGGCTCACTGAAGCTTTCTTT
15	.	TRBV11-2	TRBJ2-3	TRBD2	CASSSDSGGTDTQYF	TGTGCCAGCAGCTCAGATAGCGGGGGGACAGATACGCAGTATTTT
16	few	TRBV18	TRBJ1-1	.	CASSPLGGKFDTEAFF	TGTGCCAGCTCACCACTAGGGGGGAAGTTCGACACTGAAGCTTTCTTT
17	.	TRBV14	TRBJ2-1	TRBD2	CASSQGSAGGLVNEQFF	TGTGCCAGCAGCCAGGGTTCAGCGGGGGGGCTGGTTAATGAGCAGTTCTTC
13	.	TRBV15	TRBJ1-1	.	CATGVPQNTEAFF	TGTGCCACCGGCGTCCCACAGAACACTGAAGCTTTCTTT
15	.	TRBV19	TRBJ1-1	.	CASRPPGLGDTEAFF	TGTGCCAGCAGACCCCCGGGACTGGGGGACACTGAAGCTTTCTTT
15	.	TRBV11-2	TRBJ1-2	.	CASSFFRGTNYGYTF	TGTGCCAGCAGCTTTTTCAGAGGAACTAACTATGGCTACACCTTC
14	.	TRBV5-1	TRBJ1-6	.	CASSRDHRESPLHF	TGCGCCAGCAGCAGAGATCACAGGGAATCACCCCTCCACTTT
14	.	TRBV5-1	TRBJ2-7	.	CASSQNGVSYEQYF	TGCGCCAGCAGCCAGAACGGGGTTTCCTACGAGCAGTACTTC
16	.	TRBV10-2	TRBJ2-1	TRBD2	CASSGLAGGPDNEQFF	TGCGCCAGCAGCGGACTAGCGGGGGGCCCCGACAATGAGCAGTTCTTC
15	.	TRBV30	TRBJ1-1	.	CAWVPQGLRNTEAFF	TGTGCCTGGGTCCCCCAGGGGCTGAGGAACACTGAAGCTTTCTTT
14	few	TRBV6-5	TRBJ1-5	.	CASSPNYSNQPQHF	TGTGCCAGCAGCCCGAATTATAGCAATCAGCCCCAGCATTTT
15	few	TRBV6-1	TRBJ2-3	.	CASSDYAGRTDTQYF	TGTGCCAGCAGTGACTATGCAGGGCGGACAGATACGCAGTATTTT
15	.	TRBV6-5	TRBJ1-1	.	CASSYSSRDTTEAFF	TGTGCCAGCAGTTACTCGAGCCGGGACACCACTGAAGCTTTCTTT
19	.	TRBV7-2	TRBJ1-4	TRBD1	CASSLEAFFAGQGLGKLFF	TGTGCCAGCAGCTTAGAGGCTTTTTTTGCGGGACAGGGGTTAGGAAAACTGTTTTTT
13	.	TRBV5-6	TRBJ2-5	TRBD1	CASSYTGVETQYF	TGTGCCAGCAGCTATACAGGGGTAGAGACCCAGTACTTC
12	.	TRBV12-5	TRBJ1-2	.	CASGLPPSSYTF	TGTGCTAGTGGTTTGCCACCCTCGAGCTACACCTTC
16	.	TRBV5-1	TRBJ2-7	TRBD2	CASSLAASGGSYEQYF	TGCGCCAGCAGCTTGGCCGCTAGCGGGGGATCCTACGAGCAGTACTTC
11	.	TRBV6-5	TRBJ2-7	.	CASNRNYEQYF	TGTGCCAGCAACAGAAACTACGAGCAGTACTTC
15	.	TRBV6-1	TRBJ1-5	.	CASRTGPNSNQPQHF	TGTGCCAGCAGAACAGGGCCAAATAGCAATCAGCCCCAGCATTTT
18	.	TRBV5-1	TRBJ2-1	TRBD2	CASSLGTSGASSYNEQFF	TGCGCCAGCAGCTTGGGGACTAGCGGGGCGAGCTCCTACAATGAGCAGTTCTTC
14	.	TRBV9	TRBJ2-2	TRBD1	CASNGQGYTGELFF	TGTGCCAGCAACGGACAGGGTTACACCGGGGAGCTGTTTTTT
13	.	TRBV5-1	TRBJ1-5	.	CASSWDWGQPQHF	TGCGCCAGCAGCTGGGATTGGGGTCAGCCCCAGCATTTT
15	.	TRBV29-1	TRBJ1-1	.	CSVESTRGKGTEAFF	TGCAGCGTTGAAAGCACCAGGGGAAAGGGCACTGAAGCTTTCTTT
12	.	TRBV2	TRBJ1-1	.	CASSKNRNEAFF	TGTGCCAGCAGTAAAAACAGAAACGAAGCTTTCTTT
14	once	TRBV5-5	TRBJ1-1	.	CASSRHQGNTEAFF	TGTGCCAGCAGCCGACACCAGGGGAACACTGAAGCTTTCTTT
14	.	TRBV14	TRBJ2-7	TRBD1	CASRRMGQGYEQYF	TGTGCCTCACGCCGGATGGGACAGGGGTACGAGCAGTACTTC